Presented here are 13 T cell receptor beta chains from one specimen sequenced in a study of human T cells and chemical hapten exposure. Total RNA was extracted from unfractionated whole blood. MiXCR, applied by TCRdb to the 5' RACE reads, yields one record per CDR3 protein. Of about 140,000 distinct CDR3 sequences in the sample, 3.5% to 5% are singletons; the top ten hold 1.3% to 1.5%. All receptors come from a female donor in good health.

This clonotype appeared many times. The chain recombines TRBV13 with TRBJ2-5; 7 nucleotides align to TRBD2. The germline V gene has CDR1 PRHDT and CDR2 FYEKMQ (reference sequence). V lost 5 bases, J lost 2 bases, and 5 bases stayed unmatched. The CDR3 sequence is 14 residues long. The CDR3 loop is CASSLWTSQETQYF. The CDR3 DNA reads as TGTGCCAGCAGCCTCTGGACTAGTCAAGAGACCCAGTACTTC.

This clonotype was seen at least ten times. J is TRBJ1-1 and V is TRBV28; no firm D call. Germline V gene lookup returns CDR1 MDHEN and CDR2 SYDVKM. With 7 bases removed from V and 5 bases from J, the gap between germline ends came to 8 bases. The CDR3 runs to 11 residues. The CDR3 DNA reads as TGTGCCAGCACCCCAGGTACTGAAGCTTTCTTT. The encoded protein is CASTPGTEAFF.

There are many counts of this clonotype. CDR3 DNA sequence: TGTGCCAGCAGAGGACTAGCCCCAGATACGCAGTATTTT. Protein product: CASRGLAPDTQYF. V and J are TRBV5-4 and TRBJ2-3; 8 bases agree with TRBD2. Germline CDR1 is SGHNT and CDR2 is YYREEE (reference sequence). There are 13 residues in the CDR3. The V and J ends lost 5 bases and 4 bases, in that order; junction bases with no gene match: 3. Filled out from reference TRBV5-4 and TRBJ2-3, the complete variable domain reads ETGVTQSPTHLIKTRGQQVTLRCSSQSGHNTVSWYQQALGQGPQFIFQYYREEENGRGNFPPRFSGLQFPNYSSELNVNALELDDSALYLCASRGLAPDTQYFGPGTRLTVL.

This clonotype was counted many times. V gene TRBV29-1 combines with J gene TRBJ2-1; 12 nucleotides align to TRBD2. CDR1 and CDR2 (germline): SQVTM, ANQGSEA. CDR3 length: 17 amino acids. J gave up 7 bases and V 3 bases, and 13 bases lay outside the gene matches. Written as DNA, the CDR3 is TGCAGCGTTGATGACCATAAACTAGCGGGGGGCCAGAATGAGCAGTTCTTC. Translation gives CSVDDHKLAGGQNEQFF.

In this sample, this clonotype turned up a few times. This chain joins TRBV7-3 and TRBJ1-1; D gene uncertain. The length of the CDR3 is 13 residues. Germline CDR1 SGHTA, CDR2 FQGTGA. Trimming removed 5 bases from V and 2 bases from J, with 9 bases in between. The DNA of the CDR3 is TGTGCCAGCAGCAAACAGATAAACACTGAAGCTTTCTTT. Translating it yields CASSKQINTEAFF.

This clonotype was counted ten times or more. The chain joins TRBV6-5 to TRBJ2-1; weak D call: TRBD2 (5 bases). This CDR3 region has 14 residues. CDR1 MNHEY and CDR2 SVGAGI come from the germline V gene. The ends were cut back, 4 bases at V and 7 bases at J, with 14 bases in the middle. Here the CDR3 reads CASSWTPVANEQFF. CDR3 in DNA: TGTGCCAGCAGTTGGACTCCCGTAGCTAATGAGCAGTTCTTC.

This clonotype has at least ten counts. V gene TRBV10-3 combines with J gene TRBJ2-1; no definite D call. V lost 3 bases and J lost 6, with 6 bases in between. Germline V gene lookup returns CDR1 ENHRY and CDR2 SYGVKD. The CDR3 sequence is 12 residues long. The CDR3 loop reads CAISDILNEQFF. The CDR3 DNA reads TGTGCCATCAGTGACATTCTCAATGAGCAGTTCTTC.

This clonotype occurred a few times. The chain is built from TRBV11-2 and TRBJ1-2, with 8 bases that match TRBD1. V dropped 2 bases and J dropped 7; count of bases not matched to a gene: 6. Looked up from germline, CDR1 is SGHAT and CDR2 is FQNNGV. There are 14 residues in the CDR3. DNA for the CDR3: TGTGCCAGCAGCTTATCAGGGGGCAGTTGTGGCTACACCTTC. As protein: CASSLSGGSCGYTF.

There are many counts of this clonotype. The genes are TRBV28 and TRBJ2-7; no clear D gene. The CDR3 consists of 10 residues. Deletions cut 7 bases from V and 2 bases from J, with 3 bases between. Germline V gene sequence: CDR1 MDHEN, CDR2 SYDVKM. CDR3 bases: TGTGCCAGCAAGGCCTACGAGCAGTACTTC. This sequence encodes CASKAYEQYF.

This clonotype was observed a handful of times. J is TRBJ1-2 and V is TRBV6-2 or TRBV6-3, with 7 bases aligning to TRBD1. Germline V gene lookup returns CDR1 MNHEY and CDR2 SVGEGT. The length of the CDR3 is 11 residues. V shed 6 bases, J shed 5 bases, and the junction held 0 bases outside the gene matches. CDR3 nucleotides: TGTGCCAGCAGGACAGGGTATGGCTACACCTTC. Translated, it gives CASRTGYGYTF.

This clonotype has a count of ten or more. The J gene is TRBJ2-3, the V gene TRBV7-2, with 11 bases that match TRBD2. Unmatched junction bases numbered 7, after V lost 4 bases and J lost 4 bases. The CDR3 runs 16 residues. Germline assignment: CDR1 SGHTA and CDR2 FQGNSA. CDR3 sequence reads: CASSYKLAGESDTQYF. The DNA for the CDR3 is TGTGCCAGCAGCTACAAACTAGCGGGGGAGTCAGATACGCAGTATTTT.

This clonotype was seen a handful of times. V is TRBV12-3 or TRBV12-4 and J is TRBJ1-5; 7 bases align to TRBD1. V shed 4 bases and J 6 bases; nucleotides not matched to a gene: 12. There are 16 residues in the CDR3. The DNA of the CDR3 is TGTGCCAGCAGTTCGACAGGGCCCTCTGAGGGTCAGCCCCAGCATTTT. As protein: CASSSTGPSEGQPQHF.

Many counts were recorded for this clonotype. The chain couples TRBV9 to TRBJ2-5; D remains ambiguous. V shed 4 bases and J shed 2 bases, with 9 bases lying between them. This CDR3 spans 13 amino acids. Per germline, CDR1 SGDLS and CDR2 YYNGEE. In DNA form, the CDR3 reads TGTGCCAGCAGCTCCGGTGGACAAGAGACCCAGTACTTC. This gives the protein CASSSGGQETQYF.